The rows below give T cell receptor beta chains drawn from one sample of a study of blood T cell repertoires in COVID-19. Clones were read by immunoSEQ multiplex PCR, and TCRdb kept only the in-frame ones, dropping some. In the table there are over 110,000 clones, over 70% of which are singletons. Sequencing input: peripheral blood. The receptors here all came from a woman in her sixties or seventies with acute or convalescent COVID-19. The CDR3 runs from the conserved cysteine through the conserved F or W. The D gene is left open where the match is weak. The size entry is marked missing in some rows and otherwise reads once, few, many or a size class.

abundance: few; d_gene: TRBD1; j_gene: TRBJ1-3; v_gene: TRBV2; CDR3nt: TGTGCCAGCGGGGACAGGGCCTCTGGAAACACCATATATTTT; CDR3aa: CASGDRASGNTIYF
abundance: -; d_gene: -; j_gene: TRBJ2-3; v_gene: TRBV6-6; CDR3nt: TGTGCCAGCAGTTACCAGGAGGTAGATACGCAGTATTTT; CDR3aa: CASSYQEVDTQYF
abundance: -; d_gene: -; j_gene: TRBJ1-2; v_gene: TRBV27; CDR3nt: TGTGCCAGCAGTGACTACCGTCAGGGCTACACCTTC; CDR3aa: CASSDYRQGYTF
abundance: few; d_gene: TRBD2; j_gene: TRBJ2-1; v_gene: TRBV5-1; CDR3nt: TGCGCCAGCAGCTCGGGACTAGCGGACAATGAGCAGTTCTTC; CDR3aa: CASSSGLADNEQFF
abundance: -; d_gene: TRBD2; j_gene: TRBJ2-5; v_gene: TRBV20-1; CDR3nt: TGCGCCCGGGGGGGAGAGACCCAGTACTTC; CDR3aa: CARGGETQYF
abundance: -; d_gene: TRBD1; j_gene: TRBJ1-1; v_gene: TRBV19; CDR3nt: TGTGCCAGTAGTACAACTCGACAGGGGGGGACTGAAGCTTTCTTT; CDR3aa: CASSTTRQGGTEAFF
abundance: few; d_gene: TRBD2; j_gene: TRBJ2-1; v_gene: TRBV11-3; CDR3nt: TGTGCCAGCAGCGCCGGACTAGCGGGAGACCGCTACAATGAGCAGTTCTTC; CDR3aa: CASSAGLAGDRYNEQFF
abundance: few; d_gene: -; j_gene: TRBJ1-3; v_gene: TRBV7-3; CDR3nt: TGTGCCAGCAGCTTGACATCGACTGGAAACACCATATATTTT; CDR3aa: CASSLTSTGNTIYF
abundance: -; d_gene: TRBD1; j_gene: TRBJ1-4; v_gene: TRBV5-6; CDR3nt: TGTGCCAGCAGCTTGGGAAGGACAGGAGTGGGGGAAAAACTGTTTTTT; CDR3aa: CASSLGRTGVGEKLFF
abundance: -; d_gene: -; j_gene: TRBJ2-1; v_gene: TRBV7-9; CDR3nt: TGTGCCAGCAGCCCACCGGGCTCCTACAATGAGCAGTTCTTC; CDR3aa: CASSPPGSYNEQFF
abundance: -; d_gene: -; j_gene: TRBJ2-5; v_gene: TRBV5-1; CDR3nt: TGCGCCAGTCTACCCCCCGGCGGGGAGACCCAGTACTTC; CDR3aa: CASLPPGGETQYF
abundance: -; d_gene: TRBD2; j_gene: TRBJ2-1; v_gene: TRBV7-8; CDR3nt: TGTGCCAGCAGCCCGTGGACTAGCGGTCGCCATGAGCAGTTCTTC; CDR3aa: CASSPWTSGRHEQFF
abundance: -; d_gene: -; j_gene: TRBJ2-3; v_gene: TRBV18; CDR3nt: TGTGCCAGCTCACGGCAACGGGACACAGATACGCAGTATTTT; CDR3aa: CASSRQRDTDTQYF
abundance: -; d_gene: -; j_gene: TRBJ2-2; v_gene: TRBV11-2; CDR3nt: TGTGCCAGCAGCCCTTGTCTTGGAACAGGGATGTGCACCGGGGAGCTGTTTTTT; CDR3aa: CASSPCLGTGMCTGELFF
abundance: -; d_gene: -; j_gene: TRBJ1-1; v_gene: TRBV11-2; CDR3nt: TGTGCCAGCAGCCTTGTGTTGAACACTGAAGCTTTCTTT; CDR3aa: CASSLVLNTEAFF
abundance: -; d_gene: -; j_gene: TRBJ1-5; v_gene: TRBV5-4; CDR3nt: TGTGCCAGCAGCCTACAGGGCAACAATCAGCCCCAGCATTTT; CDR3aa: CASSLQGNNQPQHF
abundance: -; d_gene: -; j_gene: TRBJ2-3; v_gene: TRBV2; CDR3nt: TGTGCCAGCAGTCTTAGCGCAGATACGCAGTATTTT; CDR3aa: CASSLSADTQYF
abundance: -; d_gene: TRBD1; j_gene: TRBJ1-1; v_gene: TRBV18; CDR3nt: TGTGCCAGCTCAAAAAACAGGGGTCGCGACACTGAAGCTTTCTTT; CDR3aa: CASSKNRGRDTEAFF
abundance: -; d_gene: TRBD2; j_gene: TRBJ2-7; v_gene: TRBV27; CDR3nt: TGTGCCAGCAGTCCCCCTGCCGGGAGGGGGTACGAGCAGTACTTC; CDR3aa: CASSPPAGRGYEQYF
abundance: -; d_gene: TRBD2; j_gene: TRBJ2-1; v_gene: TRBV24-1; CDR3nt: TGTGCCTCATTTCGCCCGACTAGCGAGTTGGATGAGCAGTTCTTC; CDR3aa: CASFRPTSELDEQFF
abundance: -; d_gene: -; j_gene: TRBJ1-1; v_gene: TRBV7-2; CDR3nt: TGTGCCAGCAGCGGGACCGGGACAAGGAACACTGAAGCTTTCTTT; CDR3aa: CASSGTGTRNTEAFF
abundance: -; d_gene: TRBD2; j_gene: TRBJ2-2; v_gene: TRBV7-2; CDR3nt: TGTGCCAGCAGCTTATCGGGGGGGTTGAAAACCGGGGAGCTGTTTTTT; CDR3aa: CASSLSGGLKTGELFF
abundance: -; d_gene: TRBD1; j_gene: TRBJ2-7; v_gene: TRBV2; CDR3nt: TGTGCCAGCAGTGGGGACAGGGGCTACGAGCAGTACTTC; CDR3aa: CASSGDRGYEQYF
abundance: -; d_gene: TRBD1; j_gene: TRBJ2-1; v_gene: TRBV29-1; CDR3nt: TGCAGCGTTGAATACAGGGGAAGTAACGATGAGCAGTTCTTC; CDR3aa: CSVEYRGSNDEQFF
abundance: once; d_gene: TRBD2; j_gene: TRBJ2-2; v_gene: TRBV5-4; CDR3nt: TGTGCCAGCAGCACGGGACTAGCGGGAGGGTTTGCTGGGGAGCTGTTTTTT; CDR3aa: CASSTGLAGGFAGELFF
abundance: -; d_gene: TRBD2; j_gene: TRBJ2-7; v_gene: TRBV2; CDR3nt: TGTGCCAGCACAAGACTAGCGGGTCCTGCCTACGAGCAGTACTTC; CDR3aa: CASTRLAGPAYEQYF
abundance: -; d_gene: -; j_gene: TRBJ2-1; v_gene: TRBV2; CDR3nt: TGTGCCAGCAGTGCCGAGGGCAATGAGCAGTTCTTC; CDR3aa: CASSAEGNEQFF
abundance: -; d_gene: -; j_gene: TRBJ2-7; v_gene: TRBV12-3/TRBV12-4; CDR3nt: TGTGCCAGCAGTTTGAACAGAGAGCAGTACTTC; CDR3aa: CASSLNREQYF
abundance: -; d_gene: -; j_gene: TRBJ2-1; v_gene: TRBV30; CDR3nt: TGTGCCTGGAGTGTGGGGACTGGCTTCTCCTACAATGAGCAGTTCTTC; CDR3aa: CAWSVGTGFSYNEQFF
abundance: -; d_gene: -; j_gene: TRBJ1-1; v_gene: TRBV10-3; CDR3nt: TGTGCCATCGGGCAAGGTTATTCCACTGAAGCTTTCTTT; CDR3aa: CAIGQGYSTEAFF
abundance: -; d_gene: -; j_gene: TRBJ1-2; v_gene: TRBV4-2; CDR3nt: TGTGCCAGCAGCCAAGGCCAGGTCTTGTATGGCTACACCTTC; CDR3aa: CASSQGQVLYGYTF
abundance: -; d_gene: -; j_gene: TRBJ1-1; v_gene: TRBV18; CDR3nt: TGTGCCAGCTCACCCCTCGACAGTTACCTTACTGAAGCTTTCTTT; CDR3aa: CASSPLDSYLTEAFF
abundance: once; d_gene: -; j_gene: TRBJ2-5; v_gene: TRBV15; CDR3nt: TGTGCCACCAGGGCAGTAGGGGAAGAGACCCAGTACTTC; CDR3aa: CATRAVGEETQYF
abundance: -; d_gene: TRBD1; j_gene: TRBJ2-2; v_gene: TRBV5-1; CDR3nt: TGCGCCAGCAGCCTGGGGACAGGGAGCACCGGGGAGCTGTTTTTT; CDR3aa: CASSLGTGSTGELFF
abundance: -; d_gene: TRBD2; j_gene: TRBJ2-1; v_gene: TRBV7-2; CDR3nt: TGTGCCAGCAGCTTAAGTAGCGGGGGGGGCGATGAGCAGTTCTTC; CDR3aa: CASSLSSGGGDEQFF
abundance: -; d_gene: -; j_gene: TRBJ2-3; v_gene: TRBV5-6; CDR3nt: TGTGCCAGCAGCTTTTTTGGCAAGGGGTCAGATACGCAGTATTTT; CDR3aa: CASSFFGKGSDTQYF
abundance: -; d_gene: TRBD2; j_gene: TRBJ2-5; v_gene: TRBV5-1; CDR3nt: TGCGCCAGCAGCTTCACTAGCGGGAGGAGAGAGACCCAGTACTTC; CDR3aa: CASSFTSGRRETQYF
abundance: -; d_gene: -; j_gene: TRBJ2-5; v_gene: TRBV16; CDR3nt: TGTGCCAGCAGCCCCCCTCGGCAAGAGACCCAGTACTTC; CDR3aa: CASSPPRQETQYF
abundance: -; d_gene: TRBD1; j_gene: TRBJ2-5; v_gene: TRBV4-1; CDR3nt: TGCGCCAGCAGACCGAGGGACAGACAAGAGACCCAGTACTTC; CDR3aa: CASRPRDRQETQYF
abundance: -; d_gene: TRBD2; j_gene: TRBJ2-1; v_gene: TRBV15; CDR3nt: TGTGCCACCAGCAGTCCCGGGACTAGCGGACCCTACAATGAGCAGTTCTTC; CDR3aa: CATSSPGTSGPYNEQFF
abundance: -; d_gene: -; j_gene: TRBJ1-1; v_gene: TRBV25-1; CDR3nt: TGTGCCAGCAGCAGGATGGGACAGAACACTGAAGCTTTCTTT; CDR3aa: CASSRMGQNTEAFF
abundance: -; d_gene: -; j_gene: TRBJ1-2; v_gene: TRBV7-8; CDR3nt: TGTGCCAGCAGCTTAGGAGGGCAGGCTGGGCCTGGATTTGGCTACACCTTC; CDR3aa: CASSLGGQAGPGFGYTF
abundance: few; d_gene: TRBD2; j_gene: TRBJ2-1; v_gene: TRBV9; CDR3nt: TGTGCCAGCAGCGTAAGTACTAGCGGGAGAGGATCGTTTGAGCAGTTCTTC; CDR3aa: CASSVSTSGRGSFEQFF
abundance: few; d_gene: TRBD1; j_gene: TRBJ1-1; v_gene: TRBV6-5; CDR3nt: TGTGCCAGCAGCTCGGACAGGGGGGTGAACACTGAAGCTTTCTTT; CDR3aa: CASSSDRGVNTEAFF
abundance: -; d_gene: TRBD2; j_gene: TRBJ2-1; v_gene: TRBV5-1; CDR3nt: TGCGCCAGTAGACTAGCGGGAATGAATGAGCAGTTCTTC; CDR3aa: CASRLAGMNEQFF
abundance: -; d_gene: TRBD1; j_gene: TRBJ1-2; v_gene: TRBV28; CDR3nt: TGTGCCAGCAGTTCGATCAGGGGGCGAAGAAGGTCTCGCTATGGCTACACCTTC; CDR3aa: CASSSIRGRRRSRYGYTF
abundance: -; d_gene: -; j_gene: TRBJ2-7; v_gene: TRBV5-1; CDR3nt: TGCGCCAGCAGCTTGGTTCATGGGGGCGCGGGTGCCTACGAGCAGTACTTC; CDR3aa: CASSLVHGGAGAYEQYF
abundance: -; d_gene: -; j_gene: TRBJ2-1; v_gene: TRBV20-1; CDR3nt: TGCAGTGCTAGTAAGAGTCAGGGAAGCCATGAGCAGTTCTTC; CDR3aa: CSASKSQGSHEQFF
abundance: -; d_gene: TRBD1; j_gene: TRBJ2-7; v_gene: TRBV9; CDR3nt: TGTGCCAGCTCATCCTCGGGACAGGGGGCGGAAGAGCAGTACTTC; CDR3aa: CASSSSGQGAEEQYF
abundance: -; d_gene: -; j_gene: TRBJ2-7; v_gene: TRBV6-6; CDR3nt: TGTGCCAGCAGTTCCCTACAGGTTAGCTCCTACGAGCAGTACTTC; CDR3aa: CASSSLQVSSYEQYF
abundance: -; d_gene: -; j_gene: TRBJ2-3; v_gene: TRBV9; CDR3nt: TGTGCCAGCAGCGTAGAGGGCAGGGGAGCAGATACGCAGTATTTT; CDR3aa: CASSVEGRGADTQYF
abundance: -; d_gene: TRBD2; j_gene: TRBJ2-2; v_gene: TRBV28; CDR3nt: TGTGCCAGCAGTGTGCGGGAGCTACACACCGGGGAGCTGTTTTTT; CDR3aa: CASSVRELHTGELFF
abundance: -; d_gene: TRBD1; j_gene: TRBJ2-7; v_gene: TRBV6-6; CDR3nt: TGTGCCAGCACCTTCCGGGACAGGGTGGAGCAGTACTTC; CDR3aa: CASTFRDRVEQYF